The TCR beta chain described here comes from a study of long-term antiretroviral therapy in people with HIV. In this sample, this clone turned up once. A v3.0 immunoSEQ assay was performed at survey level. The protocol was immunoSEQ multiplex PCR, while the TCRdb copy is restricted to in-frame clones and leaves out a portion. The repertoire includes 29,000 or so clones, approximately 93% of them detected once, and 6% to 7% sits in the top ten. Germline V gene sequence: CDR1 SGHAT, CDR2 FQNNGV. V was cut by 5 bases and J by 3 bases, with 5 bases left in between. The CDR3 has 11 amino acids. This clonotype was obtained from a woman aged 40-49 years with HIV. The sequenced sample was unsorted PBMCs, obtained about 6.7 years after starting antiretroviral therapy. The chain is built from TRBV11-2 and TRBJ2-7; D remains ambiguous. CDR3 protein: CASSRSYEQYF. The CDR3 coding sequence is TGTGCCAGCAGCCGAAGCTACGAGCAGTACTTC.